These T cell receptor beta chains were read from a single sample in a study of blood T cell repertoires in COVID-19. The table came from immunoSEQ multiplex PCR; TCRdb's copy has only in-frame clones and leaves some out. Of fewer than 150,000 clones in the sample, 85% to 90% were seen once. Material for sequencing was peripheral blood. The receptors shown here come from a woman aged 55-70 years with COVID-19, enrolled during active disease. CDR3s include the opening cysteine and the closing phenylalanine or tryptophan.

>TRBJ1-4|TRBV4-3
CASSLLPGHANEKLFF
>TRBJ2-3|TRBV3-1/TRBV3-2
CASSRGGAGDTQYF
>TRBJ2-7|TRBV5-5
CASSLITGSGEQYF
>TRBJ2-1|TRBV19
CASREAGFYNEQFF
>TRBJ2-5|TRBV7-9
CASSRSGLGETQYF
>TRBJ1-2|TRBV6-1
CASQGGGYGYTF
>TRBJ2-5|TRBV3-1/TRBV3-2
CASSQDLPGGQETQYF
>TRBJ1-5|TRBV15
CATSSRDRGYQPQHF
>TRBJ2-7|TRBV3-1/TRBV3-2
CASSQAGPYEQYF
>TRBJ1-2|TRBV30
CAWTLGQSYGYTF
>TRBJ2-2|TRBV2
CASRTQGTGELFF
>TRBJ2-7|TRBV19
CASSHSGDIPYEQYF
>TRBJ1-4|TRBV6-2/TRBV6-3
CASSPWGLGNEKLFF
>TRBJ1-6|TRBV6-5
CASSWRGQINSPLHF
>TRBJ2-3|TRBV3-1/TRBV3-2
CASSKTTSRTDTQYF
>TRBJ2-3|TRBV10-3
CAISESGGDADTQYF
>TRBJ2-2|TRBV9
CASSPSAGGGTGELFF
>TRBJ1-2|TRBV30
CAWSVQGPNYGYTF
>TRBJ1-4|TRBV5-4
CASSLGGGFSLEKLFF
>TRBJ2-2|TRBV5-1
CASSAGQGSTGELFF
>TRBJ1-2|TRBV7-9
CASSLFIISDGYTF
>TRBJ1-5|TRBV6-5
CASSRTGRGDQPQHF
>TRBJ2-5|TRBV19
CASSATSGVGETQYF
>TRBJ1-5|TRBV7-2
CASSLNQGGQQPQHF
>TRBJ2-3|TRBV30
CAWGAGGLTDTQYF
>TRBJ1-6|TRBV6-5
CASSYLPGGTNSPLHF
>TRBJ1-5|TRBV19
CASSIGISNQPQHF
>TRBJ2-5|TRBV5-1
CASSLGQGVQTQYF
>TRBJ1-2|TRBV9
CASSFGQGNYGYTF
>TRBJ2-1|TRBV4-1
CASSQDIWTSGENEQFF
>TRBJ1-1|TRBV27
CASSLASGTEAFF
>TRBJ1-3|TRBV4-1
CASSRELESLIYF
>TRBJ2-1|TRBV5-1
CASSPVPPGQSNEQFF
>TRBJ2-7|TRBV6-2/TRBV6-3
CASSPRASGSYEQYF
>TRBJ1-2|TRBV3-1/TRBV3-2
CASSAGQGARGYTF
>TRBJ2-7|TRBV5-1
CASSVDSLNEQYF
>TRBJ2-7|TRBV18
CASSPRTSSSYEQYF
>TRBJ2-7|TRBV5-4
CASSARLAGVSYEQYF
>TRBJ1-2|TRBV7-2
CASSIGRGLNYGYTF
>TRBJ1-1|TRBV2
CASSEAFRGSGGNTEAFF
>TRBJ1-2|TRBV5-6
CASSLPGQIYGYTF
>TRBJ1-1|TRBV7-9
CASSLGEGENTEAFF